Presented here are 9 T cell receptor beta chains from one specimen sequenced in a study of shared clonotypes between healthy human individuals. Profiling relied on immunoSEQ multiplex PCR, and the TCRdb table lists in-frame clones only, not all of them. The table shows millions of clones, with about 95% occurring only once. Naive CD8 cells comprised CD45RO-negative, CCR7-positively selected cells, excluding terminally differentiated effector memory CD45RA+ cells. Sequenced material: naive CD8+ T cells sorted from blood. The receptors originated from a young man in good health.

The CDR3 DNA reads as TGTGCCAGCAGCTTAGGAGGGGCAAATTCACCCCTCCACTTT. Its translation: CASSLGGANSPLHF. The gene calls are TRBV7-9 and TRBJ1-6, with D tentatively TRBD1 (5 bases). The CDR3 has 14 residues. CDR1 is SEHNR, CDR2 FQNEAQ, per germline (reference sequence). V dropped 1 base and J dropped 7 bases, with 8 bases sitting between them.

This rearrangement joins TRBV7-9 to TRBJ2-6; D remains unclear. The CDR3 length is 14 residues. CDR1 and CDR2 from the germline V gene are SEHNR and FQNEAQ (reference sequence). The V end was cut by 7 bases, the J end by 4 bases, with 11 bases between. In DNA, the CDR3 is TGTGCCAGCAATTCTATCGGCGGGGCCAACGTCCTGACTTTC. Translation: CASNSIGGANVLTF. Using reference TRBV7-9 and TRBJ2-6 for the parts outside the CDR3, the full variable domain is DTGVSQNPRHKITKRGQNVTFRCDPISEHNRLYWYRQTLGQGPEFLTYFQNEAQLEKSRLLSDRFSAERPKGSFSTLEIQRTEQGDSAMYLCASNSIGGANVLTFGAGSRLTVL.

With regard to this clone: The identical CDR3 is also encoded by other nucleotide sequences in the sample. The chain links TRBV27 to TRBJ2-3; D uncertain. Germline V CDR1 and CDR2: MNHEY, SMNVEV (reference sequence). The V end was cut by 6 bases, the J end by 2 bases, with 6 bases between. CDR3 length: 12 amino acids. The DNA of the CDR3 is TGTGCCAGCAGCTCATTCACAGATACGCAGTATTTT. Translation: CASSSFTDTQYF.

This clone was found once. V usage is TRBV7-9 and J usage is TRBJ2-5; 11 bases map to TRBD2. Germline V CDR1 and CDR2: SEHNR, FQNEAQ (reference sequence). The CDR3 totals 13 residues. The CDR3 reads CAGTSGLQETQYF. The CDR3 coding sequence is TGTGCAGGGACTAGCGGACTCCAAGAGACCCAGTACTTC.

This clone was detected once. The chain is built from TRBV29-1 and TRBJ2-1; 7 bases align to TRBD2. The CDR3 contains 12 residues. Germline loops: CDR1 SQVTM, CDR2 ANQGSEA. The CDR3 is CSESGVGNEQFF. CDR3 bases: TGCAGTGAGAGCGGGGTGGGTAATGAGCAGTTCTTC.

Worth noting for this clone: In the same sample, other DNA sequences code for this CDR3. The CDR3 sequence is CASSLGLNTEAFF. The CDR3 bases are TGTGCCAGCAGCTTGGGTCTGAACACTGAAGCTTTCTTT. The V and J genes are TRBV5-6 and TRBJ1-1, with D unclear. V was pared by 0 bases and J by 0 bases, with 3 bases between. Germline values: CDR1 SGHDT, CDR2 YYEEEE. The CDR3 contains 13 residues.

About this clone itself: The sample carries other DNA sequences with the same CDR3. In nucleotides, the CDR3 is TGCGCCAGCAGCCAGGCAGGGGACTATGGCTACACCTTC. Translation gives CASSQAGDYGYTF. The chain is built from TRBV4-3 and TRBJ1-2, with a weak D call TRBD1 (6 bases). This CDR3 is built from 13 residues. CDR1 and CDR2 (germline): LGHNA, YSLEER. Trimming pared 3 bases from V and 3 bases from J, leaving 8 bases between.

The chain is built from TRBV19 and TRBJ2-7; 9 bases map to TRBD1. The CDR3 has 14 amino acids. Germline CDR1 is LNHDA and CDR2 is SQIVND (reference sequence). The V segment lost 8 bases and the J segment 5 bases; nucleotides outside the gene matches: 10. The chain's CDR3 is CASRRDRDSHEQYF. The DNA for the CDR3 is TGTGCCAGTCGGAGGGACAGGGATTCCCACGAGCAGTACTTC. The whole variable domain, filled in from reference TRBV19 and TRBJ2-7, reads DGGITQSPKYLFRKEGQNVTLSCEQNLNHDAMYWYRQDPGQGLRLIYYSQIVNDFQKGDIAEGYSVSREKKESFPLTVTSAQKNPTAFYLCASRRDRDSHEQYFGPGTRLTVT.

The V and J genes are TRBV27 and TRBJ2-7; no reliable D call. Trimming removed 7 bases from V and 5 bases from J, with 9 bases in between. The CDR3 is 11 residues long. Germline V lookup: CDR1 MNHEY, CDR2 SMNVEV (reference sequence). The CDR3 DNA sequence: TGTGCCAGCAAGACCGCCCACGAGCAGTACTTC. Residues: CASKTAHEQYF.